Shown below are 10 T cell receptor beta chains from a single sample sequenced in a study of identical twins. TCRdb analysed the 5' RACE reads with MiXCR anew, one entry per CDR3 protein. The sample records fewer than 900,000 distinct CDR3 sequences, 21% being singletons. These same records also appear under a second study, on T cells expressing NK-cell markers.

Specimen: PBMCs. The receptors derive from a woman between 18 and 29 years old in good health.

This clonotype has a single count. The rearrangement links TRBV12-3 or TRBV12-4 to TRBJ2-5; 9 nucleotides align to TRBD1. V was pared by 4 bases and J by 1 base, with 7 bases of the junction left unmatched. The CDR3 loop spans 16 amino acids. CDR3 in DNA: TGTGCCAGCAGTTCTCTGCCGGGACAGGGCCAAGAGACCCAGTACTTC. Translating it yields CASSSLPGQGQETQYF.

This clonotype was seen ten or more times. This chain joins TRBV7-8 and TRBJ2-3; weak D call: TRBD1 (6 bases). V was pared by 4 bases and J by 4 bases, with 9 bases between. This CDR3 contains 13 residues. Germline-derived CDR1 and CDR2 are SGHVS and FQNEAQ. This CDR3 reads CASSYQGSDTQYF. The CDR3 coding sequence is TGTGCCAGCAGCTACCAGGGGTCAGATACGCAGTATTTT.

This clonotype was detected a few times. The chain employs TRBV5-6 and TRBJ2-1; D is unclear. This CDR3 spans 15 amino acids. The V end was cut by 3 bases, the J end by 4 bases, with 14 bases between. Looked up from germline, CDR1 is SGHDT and CDR2 is YYEEEE. CDR3 DNA: TGTGCCAGCAGCTCGAGGTCGAGAGAATACAATGAGCAGTTCTTC. Translated, it gives CASSSRSREYNEQFF.

This clonotype was seen a handful of times. This chain connects TRBV29-1 to TRBJ2-7; the D gene could be TRBD1 or TRBD2 (7 bases each). Germline V gene data show CDR1 as SQVTM and CDR2 as ANQGSEA. V gave up 1 base and J gave up 5 bases, with 15 bases separating them. There are 14 residues in the CDR3. The CDR3 nucleotides are TGCAGCGTTGAAGGAGCTTCAGGGGGGGACGAGCAGTACTTC. Translated, it gives CSVEGASGGDEQYF.

This clonotype was observed a single time. The CDR3, as DNA: TGTGCCAGCAGCTTACTAGCAGGGGTATGGAACACCGGGGAGCTGTTTTTT. Protein: CASSLLAGVWNTGELFF. V and J are TRBV7-2 and TRBJ2-2; TRBD1 is a possible D gene (6 bases). CDR1 is SGHTA, CDR2 FQGNSA, per germline. The V and J ends lost 2 bases and 1 base respectively, with 14 bases between them. CDR3 length: 17 residues.

This clonotype was seen a handful of times. V usage is TRBV12-3 or TRBV12-4 and J usage is TRBJ2-2; 15 bases are a match to TRBD2. With V trimmed by 7 bases and J by 12 bases, 6 bases remained unmatched. CDR3 length: 14 amino acids. CDR3 region: CASIRTSGGEKLFF. Written as DNA, the CDR3 is TGTGCCAGCATTAGGACTAGCGGGGGGGAAAAGCTGTTTTTT.

This chain uses TRBV10-3 with TRBJ2-5; D might be TRBD1 or TRBD2, each matching 6 bases. With 3 bases removed from V and 5 bases from J, the gap between germline ends came to 13 bases. Germline CDR1 ENHRY, CDR2 SYGVKD. This CDR3 comprises 14 residues. This CDR3 reads CAISDGGREETQYF. The CDR3 DNA is TGTGCCATCAGTGATGGGGGGCGCGAGGAGACCCAGTACTTC.

This clonotype was detected a few times. This sequence joins TRBV7-9 and TRBJ1-3; D not resolved. Germline assignment: CDR1 SEHNR and CDR2 FQNEAQ (reference sequence). The CDR3 totals 15 residues. V was shortened by 2 bases and J by 2 bases, with 10 bases between the two germline ends. The CDR3 loop reads CASSLRGFTGNTIYF. The CDR3 DNA is TGTGCCAGCAGCTTACGGGGATTCACTGGAAACACCATATATTTT.

This chain connects TRBV6-1 to TRBJ2-7; 14 positions agree with TRBD2. After removal of 7 bases from V and 6 bases from J, the junction contained 5 bases not matched to a gene. In germline, CDR1 is MNHNS, CDR2 SASEGT. CDR3 length: 14 residues. The CDR3 reads CASNAGLAGVEQYF. CDR3 bases: TGTGCCAGCAACGCGGGACTAGCGGGAGTCGAGCAGTACTTC.

This clonotype was detected only a few times. The V and J genes are TRBV29-1 and TRBJ2-7; D gene unclear. In germline, CDR1 is SQVTM, CDR2 ANQGSEA. V lost 4 bases and J 3 bases, leaving 16 bases between the germline ends. The CDR3 loop spans 14 amino acids. The CDR3 DNA is TGCAGCGTTGGGCGGCCAGGAACGGTCTACGAGCAGTACTTC. It encodes CSVGRPGTVYEQYF.